One sample yielded the 5 T cell receptor beta chains listed below, sequenced in a study of T cell responses to AZD1222 COVID-19 vaccine. The data were produced by immunoSEQ multiplex PCR, yet TCRdb's version contains in-frame clones alone and is incomplete. Here the sample spans 96,000 or so clones, 89% being singletons. Sequenced material: peripheral blood, taken on day 0 of AZD1222 vaccination. The receptor source for this set is an adult in good health.

For the CDR3, the DNA is TGTGCCAGCAGCTCGAAGGGATTTTGGTACGAGCAGTACTTC. Translation: CASSSKGFWYEQYF. The rearrangement uses TRBV27 and TRBJ2-7; D is undetermined. Trimming left V 6 bases short and J 4 bases short, with 16 bases between. Germline V gene lookup returns CDR1 MNHEY and CDR2 SMNVEV (reference sequence). The CDR3 is 14 amino acids.

The rearrangement joins TRBV5-1 to TRBJ1-3; 10 bases agree with TRBD1. V dropped 4 bases and J dropped 2; count of bases not matched to a gene: 3. This CDR3 has 15 amino acids. Germline V gene data show CDR1 as SGHRS and CDR2 as YFSETQ. CDR3 residues: CASSLGQGTGNTIYF. The CDR3 nucleotides are TGCGCCAGCAGCCTGGGACAGGGGACTGGAAACACCATATATTTT.

The table lists this clone with a few counts. V usage is TRBV19 and J usage is TRBJ1-4; 7 bases align to TRBD1. The CDR3 spans 15 residues. Germline V gene sequence: CDR1 LNHDA, CDR2 SQIVND (reference sequence). With V trimmed by 5 bases and J by 5 bases, 8 bases remained unmatched. Here the CDR3 reads CASSLMTGRNEKLFF. DNA of the CDR3: TGTGCCAGTAGTCTCATGACAGGGAGGAATGAAAAACTGTTTTTT.

The chain carries TRBV7-2 and TRBJ1-1, with 7 bases matching TRBD1. Unmatched junction bases numbered 3, after V lost 4 bases and J lost 1 base. The CDR3 is 14 residues long. Germline loops: CDR1 SGHTA, CDR2 FQGNSA. The CDR3 spells CASSYSGGNTEAFF. The CDR3 region has the DNA TGTGCCAGCAGCTATTCAGGGGGGAACACTGAAGCTTTCTTT.

Concerning this clone: Sequence at one end of the junction differs from germline and may be a read error. The V call is TRBV29-1, the J call TRBJ2-7; D is unresolved. Germline values: CDR1 SQVTM, CDR2 ANQGSEA. The CDR3 spans 11 residues. This chain's CDR3 is CSVVTVYGQYF. DNA for the CDR3: TGCAGCGTTGTAACAGTGTACGGGCAGTACTTC.